The present T cell receptor (beta chain) was sequenced within a study of CD8 T cells in ankylosing spondylitis. Study-wide results and caveats: Blood of patients with ankylosing spondylitis appeared to be characterized by a TCR beta motif of 8 or 9 highly homologous variants. Disease-associated clones were CD8+ and fairly uncommon in peripheral blood.

The germline V gene has CDR1 DFQATT and CDR2 SNEGSKA (reference sequence). The V and J ends lost 2 bases and 4 bases, in that order; junction bases with no gene match: 4. The CDR3 contains 14 residues. The authors made TCR beta libraries by quantitative 5'-RACE with molecular barcodes. One entry per CDR3 protein, called by TCRdb with MiXCR from the 5' RACE reads. The table includes about 340,000 distinct CDR3 sequences, around 7.6% detected once. This clonotype was detected only once. Its antigen remains unidentified. Input material: blood, either unsorted or a sorted T cell fraction (not recorded which). The rearrangement joins TRBV20-1 to TRBJ2-3, with 9 bases identical to TRBD2. This TCR came from a male donor with ankylosing spondylitis. In nucleotides, the CDR3 is TGCAGTGCTAGAAAAGCGGGAGGACCAGATACGCAGTATTTT. Its translation is CSARKAGGPDTQYF.